A single sample gave rise to the 31 T cell receptor beta chains below, sequenced in a study of PD-L1 blockade in urothelial cancer. Method: immunoSEQ multiplex PCR; TCRdb's copy keeps in-frame clones and lacks some. The sample records some 57,000 clones, around four fifths being singletons. Time point in this sample: pretreatment peripheral blood. Sample: PBMCs, taken around atezolizumab (anti-PD-L1) treatment. The receptors originated from a man aged 50-59 years with urothelial cancer.

This clone was recorded a few times. V and J are TRBV10-1 and TRBJ2-4; no firm D call. CDR3 length: 14 residues. CDR1 and CDR2 (germline): WNHNN, SYGVQD (reference sequence). Trimming shortened V by 6 bases and J by 10 bases, and 19 bases separated the two germline ends. CDR3 DNA: TGCGCCAGCAGATCATCAGGTCCCTCTGGAATTCAGTACTTC. Residues: CASRSSGPSGIQYF.

This clone appeared a few times. J is TRBJ1-1 and V is TRBV6-5, with TRBD1 matching over 10 bases. Germline CDR1 reads MNHEY; CDR2 reads SVGAGI. J lost 4 bases, V lost 2 bases, and 1 base had no gene match. This CDR3 is built from 14 residues. The chain's CDR3 is CASSYGTGATEAFF. The CDR3 bases are TGTGCCAGCAGTTACGGGACAGGGGCCACTGAAGCTTTCTTT.

This CDR3 is CASSESGWGYDTGELFF. For the CDR3, the DNA is TGTGCCAGCAGTGAATCCGGGTGGGGCTATGACACCGGGGAGCTGTTTTTT. This sequence joins TRBV2 and TRBJ2-2, with D perhaps matching TRBD1 (5 bases). Germline V CDR1 and CDR2: SNHLY, FYNNEI. The CDR3 is 17 amino acids. Trimming left V 2 bases short and J 3 bases short, with 16 bases between.

This CDR3 is CASSQDTPTGRVNQPQHF. In nucleotides, the CDR3 is TGCGCCAGCAGCCAAGATACTCCGACAGGGAGAGTTAATCAGCCCCAGCATTTT. The chain combines TRBV4-1 with TRBJ1-5, with 7 bases fitting TRBD1. With V trimmed by 0 bases and J by 4 bases, 12 bases remained unmatched. Germline CDR1 MGHRA, CDR2 YSYEKL. This CDR3 contains 18 residues.

This clone was observed once. The chain has TRBV21-1 and TRBJ1-4; the table's D call of TRBD1 was not tested on the DNA. TRBV21-1 is a pseudogene segment. This CDR3 spans 16 amino acids. CDR3 amino acids: CASSTRDSVRNEKLFF. CDR3 bases: TGTGCCAGCAGCACCCGGGACAGCGTGCGTAATGAAAAACTGTTTTTT.

The gene calls are TRBV30 and TRBJ1-3; D gene unclear. Deletions cut 4 bases from V and 0 bases from J, with 22 bases between. Germline V gene data show CDR1 as GTSNPN and CDR2 as SVGIG (reference sequence). The CDR3 totals 18 residues. In DNA form, the CDR3 reads TGTGCCTGGAACCATGGTTTTTCCGGCAGGCCCTCTGGAAACACCATATATTTT. As protein: CAWNHGFSGRPSGNTIYF.

The chain links TRBV28 to TRBJ2-7; D may be TRBD2 (5 bases). The CDR3 has 14 residues. Deletions cut 1 base from V and 3 bases from J, with 10 bases between. CDR1 is MDHEN and CDR2 is SYDVKM in the germline V gene. The CDR3: CASSLSGVDYEQYF. Here the CDR3 DNA reads TGTGCCAGCAGTTTATCCGGGGTTGACTACGAGCAGTACTTC. Filled out from reference TRBV28 and TRBJ2-7, the complete variable domain reads DVKVTQSSRYLVKRTGEKVFLECVQDMDHENMFWYRQDPGLGLRLIYFSYDVKMKEKGDIPEGYSVSREKKERFSLILESASTNQTSMYLCASSLSGVDYEQYFGPGTRLTVT.

The V and J genes are TRBV19 and TRBJ2-1, with 11 bases matching TRBD2. V dropped 7 bases and J dropped 7; count of bases not matched to a gene: 9. Per germline, CDR1 LNHDA and CDR2 SQIVND (reference sequence). This CDR3 spans 15 amino acids. CDR3 nucleotide sequence: TGTGCCAGTAACCCTAGCGGGAGGCTCCCGAATGAGCAGTTCTTC. It translates to CASNPSGRLPNEQFF. The entire variable domain, with the rest obtained from reference TRBV19 and TRBJ2-1, is as follows: DGGITQSPKYLFRKEGQNVTLSCEQNLNHDAMYWYRQDPGQGLRLIYYSQIVNDFQKGDIAEGYSVSREKKESFPLTVTSAQKNPTAFYLCASNPSGRLPNEQFFGPGTRLTVL.

The chain joins TRBV18 to TRBJ1-1, with 8 nucleotides matching TRBD1. This CDR3 comprises 16 residues. Germline V gene lookup returns CDR1 KGHSH and CDR2 LQKENI. Trimming at V came to 3 bases and at J to 5 bases, leaving 11 bases not matched to a gene. CDR3 region: CASSPQPPRGQTEAFF. The CDR3 nucleotides are TGTGCCAGCTCACCCCAACCGCCCAGGGGGCAAACTGAAGCTTTCTTT.

This clone was picked up a small number of times. The chain employs TRBV6-1 and TRBJ1-1; no clear D gene. Trimming took 0 bases from V and 5 from J, leaving 10 bases between them. The CDR3 covers 14 residues. Germline values: CDR1 MNHNS, CDR2 SASEGT. Written as DNA, the CDR3 is TGTGCCAGCAGTGAAGCTCCGGGTTGGACTGAAGCTTTCTTT. This encodes CASSEAPGWTEAFF.

This clone was seen more than once but under ten times. The gene calls are TRBV2 and TRBJ2-7; no firm D call. The germline V gene has CDR1 SNHLY and CDR2 FYNNEI. The CDR3 extends over 11 amino acids. Deletions cut 6 bases from V and 3 bases from J, with 6 bases between. The CDR3 nucleotides read TGTGCCAGCAGCCTTAGCTACGAGCAGTACTTC. Translated, it gives CASSLSYEQYF.

This clone was counted once. The rearrangement joins TRBV10-3 to TRBJ1-2; the match to TRBD1 covers 9 bases. The CDR3 runs to 15 residues. V shed 1 base, J shed 6 bases, and the junction held 6 bases outside the gene matches. The germline V gene encodes CDR1 ENHRY and CDR2 SYGVKD. The DNA of the CDR3 is TGTGCCATCAGTGAGTTAGGACAGGGGAACAATGGCTACACCTTC. It codes for CAISELGQGNNGYTF.

This clone has more than one count but fewer than ten. The rearrangement uses TRBV9 and TRBJ1-6, with unresolved D. Germline lookup yields CDR1 SGDLS and CDR2 YYNGEE. V was trimmed by 0 bases and J by 7 bases, leaving 8 bases between them. The CDR3 runs to 14 residues. The CDR3 spells CASSVEQMNSPLHF. Here the CDR3 DNA reads TGTGCCAGCAGCGTAGAACAGATGAATTCACCCCTCCACTTT.

The rearrangement joins TRBV10-1 to TRBJ2-1, with 9 bases that match TRBD1. The CDR3 sequence is 14 residues long. J gave up 6 bases and V 10 bases, and 10 bases lay outside the gene matches. The germline gives CDR1 WNHNN, CDR2 SYGVQD (reference sequence). The CDR3 bases are TGCGCCACCGACCGGGACAGGGTTTGCAATGAGCAGTTCTTC. Protein product: CATDRDRVCNEQFF.

The J gene is TRBJ1-6, the V gene TRBV15; a weak D match, TRBD1 (6 bases). V gave up 5 bases and J gave up 7 bases, with 15 bases separating them. The germline V gene has CDR1 LNHNV and CDR2 YYDKDF (reference sequence). The CDR3 extends over 15 amino acids. The CDR3 protein is CATSPLGGANSPLHF. CDR3 DNA: TGTGCCACCAGCCCCCTAGGGGGGGCGAATTCACCCCTCCACTTT.

The rearrangement uses TRBV5-5 and TRBJ2-4; tentative D call: TRBD2 (6 bases). The CDR3 has 16 amino acids. The germline V gene has CDR1 SGHKS and CDR2 YYEKEE (reference sequence). The ends were cut back, 6 bases at V and 8 bases at J, with 24 bases in the middle. The CDR3 DNA is TGTGCCAGCACCCCGGGGGTTCGAAGTGTAGAGGACATTCAGTACTTC. It yields the protein CASTPGVRSVEDIQYF.

This chain links TRBV5-1 with TRBJ2-7, with 7 bases fitting TRBD1. CDR3 length equals 16 residues. Germline-derived CDR1 and CDR2 are SGHRS and YFSETQ. Trimming at V came to 1 base and at J to 3 bases, leaving 10 bases not matched to a gene. In nucleotides, the CDR3 is TGCGCCAGCAGCTTGACCGGGACAGCCGACTTCTACGAGCAGTACTTC. The encoded protein is CASSLTGTADFYEQYF.

This clone was counted only a few times. The V and J genes are TRBV10-2 and TRBJ1-1; 8 bases are shared with TRBD1. The CDR3 spans 13 residues. CDR1 is WSHSY, CDR2 SAAADI, per germline. Trimming removed 6 bases from V and 4 bases from J; junction bases left unmatched: 4. CDR3 region: CASSDRGTTEAFF. In nucleotides, the CDR3 is TGCGCCAGCAGCGACAGGGGCACCACTGAAGCTTTCTTT.

V and J are TRBV7-9 and TRBJ2-7; tentative D call: TRBD2 (6 bases). V was cut by 4 bases and J by 7 bases, with 14 bases left in between. The CDR3 is 13 amino acids. Germline V gene sequence: CDR1 SEHNR, CDR2 FQNEAQ (reference sequence). CDR3 residues: CASSSYEGREQYF. The CDR3 DNA sequence: TGTGCCAGCAGCTCCTATGAGGGGAGGGAGCAGTACTTC. The whole variable domain, filled in from reference TRBV7-9 and TRBJ2-7, reads DTGVSQNPRHKITKRGQNVTFRCDPISEHNRLYWYRQTLGQGPEFLTYFQNEAQLEKSRLLSDRFSAERPKGSFSTLEIQRTEQGDSAMYLCASSSYEGREQYFGPGTRLTVT.

The chain couples TRBV5-6 to TRBJ2-5; perhaps TRBD1 as D (6 bases). The CDR3 is 13 residues long. In germline, CDR1 is SGHDT, CDR2 YYEEEE. V lost 0 bases, J lost 7 bases, and 10 bases lay in between. The CDR3 sequence: CASSLADRSTQYF. The CDR3 bases are TGTGCCAGCAGCTTGGCCGACAGGTCGACCCAGTACTTC.

V is TRBV28 and J is TRBJ2-7; tentative D call: TRBD1 (5 bases). CDR1 and CDR2 from the germline V gene are MDHEN and SYDVKM. The CDR3 consists of 11 residues. V lost 3 bases, J lost 5 bases, and 5 bases lay in between. The CDR3 DNA sequence: TGTGCCAGCAGTTTCAGGGACGAGCAGTACTTC. Translated: CASSFRDEQYF.

The chain employs TRBV27 and TRBJ2-6; no reliable D call. Germline values: CDR1 MNHEY, CDR2 SMNVEV (reference sequence). Trimming took off 5 bases at V and 0 bases at J, with 8 bases between the two ends. This CDR3 comprises 15 residues. The CDR3 is CASSHSTSGANVLTF. CDR3 in DNA: TGTGCCAGCAGTCACAGTACCTCTGGGGCCAACGTCCTGACTTTC.

The gene calls are TRBV6-5 and TRBJ2-3; TRBD1 agrees at 10 bases. V lost 4 bases to trimming and J lost 2 bases; unmatched junction nucleotides: 3. This CDR3 contains 15 residues. CDR1 MNHEY and CDR2 SVGAGI come from the germline V gene. The CDR3 here is CASSSGQGFTDTQYF. The CDR3 DNA follows: TGTGCCAGCAGTTCGGGACAGGGGTTCACAGATACGCAGTATTTT.

The chain combines TRBV10-3 with TRBJ2-7; 9 bases map to TRBD2. From germline, CDR1 is ENHRY and CDR2 SYGVKD. V shed 5 bases and J 5 bases; nucleotides not matched to a gene: 7. This CDR3 has 14 amino acids. For the CDR3, the DNA is TGTGCCATCAGTTTAGCGGGAGAAAGGAACGAGCAGTACTTC. Protein sequence: CAISLAGERNEQYF.

V usage is TRBV9 and J usage is TRBJ1-2; 7 positions match TRBD1. The CDR3 totals 16 residues. Germline loops: CDR1 SGDLS, CDR2 YYNGEE. Losses at the gene ends were 0 bases for V and 0 bases for J; bases not matched to a gene: 5. The CDR3 loop reads CASSVEGDSTNYGYTF. As DNA, the CDR3 is TGTGCCAGCAGCGTAGAGGGGGACAGTACTAACTATGGCTACACCTTC.

J is TRBJ2-7 and V is TRBV6-1, with D possibly being TRBD2 (5 bases). The V end was cut by 4 bases, the J end by 6 bases, with 10 bases between. Per germline, CDR1 MNHNS and CDR2 SASEGT. This CDR3 has 12 residues. CDR3 coding DNA: TGTGCCAGCAGTGCGGTCGGAGGCGAGCAGTACTTC. Its protein product is CASSAVGGEQYF.

This chain connects TRBV11-1 to TRBJ2-5, with D tentatively TRBD1 (6 bases). Germline V CDR1 and CDR2: SGHAT, FQDESV (reference sequence). Trimming left V 2 bases short and J 1 base short, with 17 bases between. The length of the CDR3 is 17 residues. The CDR3, as DNA: TGTGCCAGCAGCTTAAGCTTTCGGACAGCCAGCCAAGAGACCCAGTACTTC. This gives the protein CASSLSFRTASQETQYF.

The DNA of the CDR3 is TGTGCCAGTAGTAATACGGGAGGTGAGACCCAGTACTTC. Protein sequence: CASSNTGGETQYF. V gene TRBV19 combines with J gene TRBJ2-5; 7 bases are shared with TRBD2. CDR3 size: 13 residues. V gave up 4 bases and J gave up 5 bases; unmatched junction bases: 4. Germline V gene lookup returns CDR1 LNHDA and CDR2 SQIVND (reference sequence).

This clone appeared once. This chain uses TRBV28 with TRBJ2-5; maybe TRBD2 (6 bases). This CDR3 is 14 amino acids long. The V end was cut by 4 bases, the J end by 1 base, with 10 bases between. Germline V gives CDR1 MDHEN, CDR2 SYDVKM. The CDR3 spells CASSSVGLQETQYF. The CDR3, as DNA: TGTGCCAGCAGTTCGGTGGGACTCCAAGAGACCCAGTACTTC. Filled out from reference TRBV28 and TRBJ2-5, the complete variable domain reads DVKVTQSSRYLVKRTGEKVFLECVQDMDHENMFWYRQDPGLGLRLIYFSYDVKMKEKGDIPEGYSVSREKKERFSLILESASTNQTSMYLCASSSVGLQETQYFGPGTRLLVL.

The chain uses TRBV6-6 and TRBJ1-5; 9 bases agree with TRBD1. Per germline, CDR1 MNHNY and CDR2 SVGAGI (reference sequence). The CDR3 is made up of 14 amino acids. With 7 bases clipped from V and 6 bases from J, the junction kept 7 bases outside the gene matches. In DNA, the CDR3 is TGTGCCAGCAACACAGGGGGCGAGAGTCAGCCCCAGCATTTT. This codes for CASNTGGESQPQHF.

The CDR3 loop is CASSQEPSGGGYTF. As DNA, the CDR3 is TGCGCCAGCAGCCAAGAGCCGTCGGGAGGTGGCTACACCTTC. The chain carries TRBV4-1 and TRBJ1-2; the D is unclear. Trimming took off 0 bases at V and 7 bases at J, with 12 bases between the two ends. Germline CDR1 MGHRA, CDR2 YSYEKL. This CDR3 has 14 residues.